The entry below describes one T cell receptor (beta chain). Study processing details: It was from reference gene primer amplification that nucleated cell counts were estimated. The method was immunoSEQ multiplex PCR; TCRdb's version includes in-frame clones alone and lacks a portion of them. V, J and clone size are taken as reported in that table, and D and trimming were inferred from the DNA itself. The sample shows roughly 60,000 clones, around 90% of them seen only once. The record originates from a study of blood T cell repertoires in COVID-19. As for the study in general: COVID-19 samples collected from the United States, Italy and Spain covered acute and convalescent phases. The analysed material was cDNA or gDNA that came from T cells, B-cell-depleted T cells, or PBMCs.

CDR3 length: 15 residues. Trimming pared 2 bases from V and 4 bases from J, leaving 14 bases between. CDR1 and CDR2 from the germline V gene are SGHNT and YYREEE (reference sequence). The sample taken for sequencing was peripheral blood. This chain joins TRBV5-4 and TRBJ2-3, with D possibly matching TRBD1 (6 bases). The TCR was taken from a human donor with active COVID-19. The donor label of this sample is uncertain. CDR3 amino acids: CASSFVQGWADTQYF. The CDR3 nucleotides read TGTGCCAGCAGCTTCGTGCAGGGGTGGGCAGATACGCAGTATTTT.